This is a list of T cell receptor beta chains from one sample in a study of spatial heterogeneity in lung cancer. MiXCR, applied by TCRdb to the 5' RACE reads, yields one record per CDR3 protein. The sample shows approximately 82,000 distinct CDR3 sequences, 10% to 15% of them seen only once. The sequences come from PBMCs, collected at surgery. Receptors originate from a male donor with early-stage non-small cell lung cancer. The CDR3 runs from the conserved cysteine through the conserved F or W. The order of the fields is D gene, clone size, J gene, CDR3 length, V gene, CDR3 DNA, CDR3 protein. A D gene is named only where the DNA matches it firmly. Part of the rows lack a size; the others show once, few, many or a class for expanded clones.

D gene: TRBD1; clone size: few; J gene: TRBJ2-3; CDR3 length: 14; V gene: TRBV7-3; CDR3 DNA: TGTGCCAGCAGCTTACTAGGGGGCGCAGATACGCAGTATTTT; CDR3 protein: CASSLLGGADTQYF
D gene: .; clone size: .; J gene: TRBJ1-3; CDR3 length: 15; V gene: TRBV10-3; CDR3 DNA: TGTGCCATCAGTGAAATACAGGGTCCAGGAAACACCATATATTTT; CDR3 protein: CAISEIQGPGNTIYF
D gene: .; clone size: .; J gene: TRBJ2-1; CDR3 length: 12; V gene: TRBV7-6; CDR3 DNA: TGTGCCAGCAGCCCAGGACTTAAAGAGCAGTTCTTC; CDR3 protein: CASSPGLKEQFF
D gene: .; clone size: .; J gene: TRBJ1-1; CDR3 length: 13; V gene: TRBV29-1; CDR3 DNA: TGCAGCGTGAGGCAGGGGTCTAACACTGAAGCTTTCTTT; CDR3 protein: CSVRQGSNTEAFF
D gene: .; clone size: few; J gene: TRBJ1-2; CDR3 length: 12; V gene: TRBV29-1; CDR3 DNA: TGCAGCGTTGAAGACTCGAACTATGGCTACACCTTC; CDR3 protein: CSVEDSNYGYTF
D gene: .; clone size: many; J gene: TRBJ1-1; CDR3 length: 13; V gene: TRBV20-1; CDR3 DNA: TGCAGTGCTAGAGAAGGGGCGAACACTGAAGCTTTCTTT; CDR3 protein: CSAREGANTEAFF
D gene: TRBD1; clone size: few; J gene: TRBJ2-1; CDR3 length: 17; V gene: TRBV15; CDR3 DNA: TGTGCCACCAGCAGCCCATCAGGGGACAGAGGATACAATGAGCAGTTCTTC; CDR3 protein: CATSSPSGDRGYNEQFF
D gene: .; clone size: few; J gene: TRBJ1-1; CDR3 length: 16; V gene: TRBV7-9; CDR3 DNA: TGTGCCAGCAGCTCAGCTGAGGGGGGCATGAACACTGAAGCTTTCTTT; CDR3 protein: CASSSAEGGMNTEAFF
D gene: TRBD2; clone size: .; J gene: TRBJ2-2; CDR3 length: 15; V gene: TRBV12-3/TRBV12-4; CDR3 DNA: TGTGCCAGCAGGCTCGGACTAGCGGGCACCGGGGAGCTGTTTTTT; CDR3 protein: CASRLGLAGTGELFF
D gene: .; clone size: few; J gene: TRBJ1-2; CDR3 length: 13; V gene: TRBV9; CDR3 DNA: TGTGCCAGCAGCGTAGCTCTAGGGAAAGGCTACACCTTC; CDR3 protein: CASSVALGKGYTF
D gene: .; clone size: .; J gene: TRBJ1-4; CDR3 length: 15; V gene: TRBV11-1; CDR3 DNA: TGTGCCAGCAGCCCAACAGGGCTCCCTAATGAAAAACTGTTTTTT; CDR3 protein: CASSPTGLPNEKLFF
D gene: .; clone size: .; J gene: TRBJ2-2; CDR3 length: 13; V gene: TRBV6-6; CDR3 DNA: TGTGCCAGCATGGGCGGATACACCGGGGAGCTGTTTTTT; CDR3 protein: CASMGGYTGELFF
D gene: .; clone size: few; J gene: TRBJ2-4; CDR3 length: 13; V gene: TRBV7-3; CDR3 DNA: TGTGCCAGCAGCTCCGGGACCCCAGGCATTCAGTACTTC; CDR3 protein: CASSSGTPGIQYF
D gene: TRBD1; clone size: .; J gene: TRBJ2-4; CDR3 length: 15; V gene: TRBV5-6; CDR3 DNA: TGTGCCAGCAGCTGGAAGGGGACAGAGAAAGGCATTCAGTACTTC; CDR3 protein: CASSWKGTEKGIQYF
D gene: TRBD2; clone size: .; J gene: TRBJ2-5; CDR3 length: 16; V gene: TRBV3-1; CDR3 DNA: TGTGCCAGCAGCCTTCCGGGACTAGCGGGAGTGGAGACCCAGTACTTC; CDR3 protein: CASSLPGLAGVETQYF
D gene: TRBD1; clone size: few; J gene: TRBJ2-3; CDR3 length: 13; V gene: TRBV12-3/TRBV12-4; CDR3 DNA: TGTGCCAGCAGTGTCACAGGGGCAGATACGCAGTATTTT; CDR3 protein: CASSVTGADTQYF
D gene: TRBD2; clone size: .; J gene: TRBJ2-2; CDR3 length: 15; V gene: TRBV20-1; CDR3 DNA: TGCAGTGCTAGTACCAGCGGGAGGAGTTCCGGGGAGCTGTTTTTT; CDR3 protein: CSASTSGRSSGELFF
D gene: .; clone size: .; J gene: TRBJ2-7; CDR3 length: 14; V gene: TRBV20-1; CDR3 DNA: TGCAGTGCTAGTTCGGGAAGTTTGGAATACGAGCAGTACTTC; CDR3 protein: CSASSGSLEYEQYF
D gene: .; clone size: many; J gene: TRBJ2-1; CDR3 length: 15; V gene: TRBV7-2; CDR3 DNA: TGTGCCAGCAGCTTACAGCGGGCCTCCTACAATGAGCAGTTCTTC; CDR3 protein: CASSLQRASYNEQFF
D gene: .; clone size: few; J gene: TRBJ1-4; CDR3 length: 14; V gene: TRBV6-6; CDR3 DNA: TGTGCCAGCAGTTACCCCCAGATGGTTGAAAAACTGTTTTTT; CDR3 protein: CASSYPQMVEKLFF
D gene: .; clone size: few; J gene: TRBJ2-7; CDR3 length: 14; V gene: TRBV2; CDR3 DNA: TGTGCCAGCGCCTGGGGGGAGCTTACCTACGAGCAGTACTTC; CDR3 protein: CASAWGELTYEQYF
D gene: TRBD1; clone size: many; J gene: TRBJ2-1; CDR3 length: 14; V gene: TRBV5-1; CDR3 DNA: TGCGCCAGCAGCGCCGACAGGGTTTCTCATGAGCAGTTCTTC; CDR3 protein: CASSADRVSHEQFF
D gene: .; clone size: few; J gene: TRBJ2-7; CDR3 length: 12; V gene: TRBV29-1; CDR3 DNA: TGCAGCGTTGCCGGTAGCTCCTACGAGCAGTACTTC; CDR3 protein: CSVAGSSYEQYF
D gene: .; clone size: few; J gene: TRBJ2-1; CDR3 length: 11; V gene: TRBV2; CDR3 DNA: TGTGCCAGCAGTGAGGGGGGCCGTGACTTCTTC; CDR3 protein: CASSEGGRDFF
D gene: .; clone size: .; J gene: TRBJ2-1; CDR3 length: 14; V gene: TRBV29-1; CDR3 DNA: TGCAGCGTTTCCCGAGCGAACTCCTACAATGAGCAGTTCTTC; CDR3 protein: CSVSRANSYNEQFF
D gene: .; clone size: .; J gene: TRBJ2-1; CDR3 length: 15; V gene: TRBV29-1; CDR3 DNA: TGCAGCGCCGGGACGGCGGCAGTTTTAGGCGATGAGCAGTTCTTC; CDR3 protein: CSAGTAAVLGDEQFF
D gene: .; clone size: many; J gene: TRBJ2-5; CDR3 length: 15; V gene: TRBV7-9; CDR3 DNA: TGTGCCAGCAGACCTACAGGAGATCCCCAAGAGACCCAGTACTTC; CDR3 protein: CASRPTGDPQETQYF
D gene: TRBD2; clone size: .; J gene: TRBJ2-2; CDR3 length: 14; V gene: TRBV29-1; CDR3 DNA: TGCAGCGTTGTAGCGGGTGTGAACACCGGGGAGCTGTTTTTT; CDR3 protein: CSVVAGVNTGELFF
D gene: TRBD1; clone size: .; J gene: TRBJ2-7; CDR3 length: 13; V gene: TRBV29-1; CDR3 DNA: TGCAGCGTTGGGACAGGGAACGGGTACGAGCAGTACTTC; CDR3 protein: CSVGTGNGYEQYF
D gene: TRBD1; clone size: .; J gene: TRBJ1-1; CDR3 length: 14; V gene: TRBV5-1; CDR3 DNA: TGCGCCAGCTCTTTCTCACAGGGGGACACTGAAGCTTTCTTT; CDR3 protein: CASSFSQGDTEAFF
D gene: .; clone size: many; J gene: TRBJ2-7; CDR3 length: 14; V gene: TRBV18; CDR3 DNA: TGTGCCAGCTCACGTTTGGAAGGGAGAAACGAGCAGTACTTC; CDR3 protein: CASSRLEGRNEQYF
D gene: .; clone size: few; J gene: TRBJ1-5; CDR3 length: 15; V gene: TRBV19; CDR3 DNA: TGTGCCAGTAGTATTCAGGAGGGGGGCAATCAGCCCCAGCATTTT; CDR3 protein: CASSIQEGGNQPQHF
D gene: TRBD1; clone size: .; J gene: TRBJ1-5; CDR3 length: 13; V gene: TRBV2; CDR3 DNA: TGTGCCAGCAGAGTACAGGGGAATCAGCCCCAGCATTTT; CDR3 protein: CASRVQGNQPQHF
D gene: .; clone size: once; J gene: TRBJ2-2; CDR3 length: 14; V gene: TRBV12-3/TRBV12-4; CDR3 DNA: TGTGCCAGCAAGGTCAGGGAAGTCACCGGGGAGCTGTTTTTT; CDR3 protein: CASKVREVTGELFF
D gene: .; clone size: few; J gene: TRBJ1-4; CDR3 length: 13; V gene: TRBV11-1; CDR3 DNA: TGTGCCAGCAGTTCGTCAACCTACGGAAAACTGTTTTTT; CDR3 protein: CASSSSTYGKLFF
D gene: .; clone size: few; J gene: TRBJ1-5; CDR3 length: 15; V gene: TRBV5-6; CDR3 DNA: TGTGCCAGCAGCTCTTATCGTCAGGGGTATCAGCCCCAGCATTTT; CDR3 protein: CASSSYRQGYQPQHF
D gene: .; clone size: few; J gene: TRBJ1-1; CDR3 length: 12; V gene: TRBV25-1; CDR3 DNA: TGTGCCAGCAGTGAGGGGGGAACTGAAGCTTTCTTT; CDR3 protein: CASSEGGTEAFF
D gene: .; clone size: .; J gene: TRBJ1-5; CDR3 length: 15; V gene: TRBV28; CDR3 DNA: TGTGCCAGCAGTTTATATACAGGGAAGTTTCAGCCCCAGCATTTT; CDR3 protein: CASSLYTGKFQPQHF
D gene: .; clone size: many; J gene: TRBJ2-1; CDR3 length: 15; V gene: TRBV18; CDR3 DNA: TGTGCCAGCTCACGGGGAACACAGGGTCGGGATGAGCAGTTCTTC; CDR3 protein: CASSRGTQGRDEQFF
D gene: .; clone size: .; J gene: TRBJ2-1; CDR3 length: 14; V gene: TRBV19; CDR3 DNA: TGTGCCAGTAGTGACCGCAGCTCCTACAATGAGCAGTTCTTC; CDR3 protein: CASSDRSSYNEQFF
D gene: .; clone size: .; J gene: TRBJ2-1; CDR3 length: 14; V gene: TRBV10-3; CDR3 DNA: TGTGCCATCAATCCAGGGACACTTAACAATGAGCAGTTCTTC; CDR3 protein: CAINPGTLNNEQFF
D gene: TRBD1; clone size: many; J gene: TRBJ1-1; CDR3 length: 17; V gene: TRBV3-1; CDR3 DNA: TGTGCCAGCAGCCAACAGGGGGGCCCCGAATTAAACACTGAAGCTTTCTTT; CDR3 protein: CASSQQGGPELNTEAFF
D gene: .; clone size: few; J gene: TRBJ2-7; CDR3 length: 15; V gene: TRBV20-1; CDR3 DNA: TGCAGTGCTAGAGCTCCCTCGGGGCCGCCCTACGAGCAGTACTTC; CDR3 protein: CSARAPSGPPYEQYF
D gene: .; clone size: .; J gene: TRBJ2-3; CDR3 length: 16; V gene: TRBV19; CDR3 DNA: TGTGCCAGTAGTCCTCCGAGACTACCTTTCACAGATACGCAGTATTTT; CDR3 protein: CASSPPRLPFTDTQYF
D gene: TRBD1; clone size: .; J gene: TRBJ2-4; CDR3 length: 14; V gene: TRBV20-1; CDR3 DNA: TGCAGTGCCGTAGGGGGACAGCTGGGAAACATTCAGTACTTC; CDR3 protein: CSAVGGQLGNIQYF
D gene: .; clone size: few; J gene: TRBJ1-2; CDR3 length: 15; V gene: TRBV5-1; CDR3 DNA: TGCGCCAGCAGCCTGGAGCTGGGCAGAAGCTATGGCTACACCTTC; CDR3 protein: CASSLELGRSYGYTF
D gene: .; clone size: few; J gene: TRBJ2-7; CDR3 length: 17; V gene: TRBV21-1; CDR3 DNA: TGTGCCAGCAGCAAAGGGGACAGGGGAGTCAATATCGACGAGCAGTACTTC; CDR3 protein: CASSKGDRGVNIDEQYF
D gene: TRBD2; clone size: .; J gene: TRBJ2-2; CDR3 length: 15; V gene: TRBV7-9; CDR3 DNA: TGTGCCAGCAGCCAGACTAGCGGGTACACCGGGGAGCTGTTTTTT; CDR3 protein: CASSQTSGYTGELFF
D gene: TRBD1; clone size: many; J gene: TRBJ1-1; CDR3 length: 12; V gene: TRBV7-2; CDR3 DNA: TGTGCCAGCAGCAGGGACAGGGGCTACGCTTTCTTT; CDR3 protein: CASSRDRGYAFF
D gene: .; clone size: few; J gene: TRBJ1-6; CDR3 length: 17; V gene: TRBV7-9; CDR3 DNA: TGTGCCAGCAGCTCCCTGTTGGGGGCCTCCTTCAATTCACCCCTCCACTTT; CDR3 protein: CASSSLLGASFNSPLHF
D gene: TRBD2; clone size: .; J gene: TRBJ2-7; CDR3 length: 17; V gene: TRBV19; CDR3 DNA: TGTGCCAGTAGTCCCCCGGGACTAGCGGGAGCCGGAGGCGAGCAGTACTTC; CDR3 protein: CASSPPGLAGAGGEQYF